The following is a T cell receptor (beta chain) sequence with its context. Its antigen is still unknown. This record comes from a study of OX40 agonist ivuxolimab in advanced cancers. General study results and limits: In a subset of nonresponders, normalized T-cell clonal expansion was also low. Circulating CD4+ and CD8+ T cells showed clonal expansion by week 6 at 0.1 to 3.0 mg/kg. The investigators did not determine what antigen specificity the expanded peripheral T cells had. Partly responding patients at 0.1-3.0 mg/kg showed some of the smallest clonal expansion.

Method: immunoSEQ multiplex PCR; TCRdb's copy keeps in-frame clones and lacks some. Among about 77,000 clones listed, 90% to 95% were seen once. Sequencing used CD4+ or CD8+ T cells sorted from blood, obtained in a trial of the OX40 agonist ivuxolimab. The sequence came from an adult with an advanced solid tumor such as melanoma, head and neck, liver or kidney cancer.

The CDR3 sequence: CASSQDWRSVDTQYF. The CDR3 nucleotides read TGCGCCAGCAGCCAAGATTGGAGGTCGGTAGATACGCAGTATTTT. The rearrangement uses TRBV4-3 and TRBJ2-3, with D possibly TRBD2 on 5 matching bases. CDR1 LGHNA and CDR2 YSLEER come from the germline V gene. The CDR3 contains 15 residues. V lost 0 bases and J lost 5, with 12 bases in between.